This TCR beta chain was retrieved from a study of OX40 agonist ivuxolimab in advanced cancers. Whole-study context: Dose-escalation subjects each had hepatocellular carcinoma, melanoma, renal cell or head and neck cancer.

Germline V lookup: CDR1 MDHEN, CDR2 SYDVKM. Trimming shortened V by 3 bases and J by 10 bases, and 7 bases separated the two germline ends. The CDR3 covers 11 residues. Profiled with immunoSEQ multiplex PCR; TCRdb holds only in-frame clones, not every one. The sample includes some 73,000 clones, around 90% of them seen just once. The specimen was CD4+ or CD8+ T cells sorted from blood, collected in a trial of the OX40 agonist ivuxolimab. The rearrangement uses TRBV28 and TRBJ2-1; D not certain. The origin of this receptor is an adult with an advanced solid tumor such as melanoma, head and neck, liver or kidney cancer. The DNA for the CDR3 is TGTGCCAGCAGTTTGGGCGAAGAGCAGTTCTTC. Translation gives CASSLGEEQFF.